This T cell receptor (beta chain) was identified during a study of T cells expressing NK-cell markers. The overall study: Investigators obtained TCR beta repertoires from sorted CD3+CD56+NKG2C+, CD3+CD56+NKG2C- and CD3+CD56-NKG2C+ T cells.

Germline V gene data show CDR1 as SGHTA and CDR2 as FQGNSA. The CDR3 spans 16 residues. Overall study results and limits: Six donors carried dominant NKG2C+ clonotypes that made up about 1.0-7.0% of their CD8+ T cells.

TCR beta cDNA was generated via 5'RACE template switching incorporating UMIs. For each CDR3 protein, TCRdb gives one entry from its re-call of the 5' RACE reads, without DNA. The sample is made up of more than 250,000 distinct CDR3 sequences, and the top ten hold 0.3% to 0.45% of it. With regard to this clonotype: What it binds is not known.

The TCR comes from a man in his late teens or twenties in good health. The chain couples TRBV7-2 to TRBJ2-3; TCRdb gives TRBD2 as the D gene, but with no DNA this cannot be confirmed. Sequencing was carried out using blood T cells: a sorted CD56 or NKG2C T cell subset, CD4+ or CD8+ T cells, or bulk PBMC T cells (not recorded which). CDR3 sequence reads: CASSLVGLAGTDTQYF.